This T cell receptor (beta chain) stems from a study of blood T cell repertoires in COVID-19. Germline V gives CDR1 KGHDR, CDR2 SFDVKD. Trimming took 4 bases from V and 6 from J, leaving 18 bases between them. This CDR3 contains 15 residues. Per the authors' pipeline: The authors estimated nucleated cell counts from reference gene primer amplification. Clones were sequenced by immunoSEQ multiplex PCR, and TCRdb holds only the in-frame ones, with some missing. From that table come the V and J calls and clone size; the DNA was used to work out D and trimming. Here the sample spans 400,000 or so clones, more than 75% being singletons.

Sequencing used peripheral blood. The receptor was derived from a human donor in a cohort sampled during active COVID-19. This chain connects TRBV24-1 to TRBJ2-7; D is perhaps TRBD2 (7 bases). CDR3 bases: TGTGCCACCAGTGACCGGAGGGGGAGGGCCAGCGAGCAGTACTTC. It specifies CATSDRRGRASEQYF.